This T cell receptor beta chain appears in the sequencing data of a study of T cell changes during pregnancy in multiple sclerosis. From germline, CDR1 is SGHTA and CDR2 FQGNSA. The CDR3 consists of 14 residues. Losses at the gene ends were 5 bases for V and 0 bases for J; bases not matched to a gene: 2. The table came from immunoSEQ multiplex PCR; TCRdb's copy has only in-frame clones and leaves some out. The data show about 93,000 clones, roughly 91% seen once. The material sequenced was peripheral blood, taken after pregnancy. This receptor was taken from a female donor in good health, enrolled as a control in a pregnancy study. This rearrangement joins TRBV7-2 to TRBJ1-2; 8 bases align to TRBD1. As DNA, the CDR3 is TGTGCCAGCAGCAAACAGGGGGCTAACTATGGCTACACCTTC. Amino acid sequence: CASSKQGANYGYTF.